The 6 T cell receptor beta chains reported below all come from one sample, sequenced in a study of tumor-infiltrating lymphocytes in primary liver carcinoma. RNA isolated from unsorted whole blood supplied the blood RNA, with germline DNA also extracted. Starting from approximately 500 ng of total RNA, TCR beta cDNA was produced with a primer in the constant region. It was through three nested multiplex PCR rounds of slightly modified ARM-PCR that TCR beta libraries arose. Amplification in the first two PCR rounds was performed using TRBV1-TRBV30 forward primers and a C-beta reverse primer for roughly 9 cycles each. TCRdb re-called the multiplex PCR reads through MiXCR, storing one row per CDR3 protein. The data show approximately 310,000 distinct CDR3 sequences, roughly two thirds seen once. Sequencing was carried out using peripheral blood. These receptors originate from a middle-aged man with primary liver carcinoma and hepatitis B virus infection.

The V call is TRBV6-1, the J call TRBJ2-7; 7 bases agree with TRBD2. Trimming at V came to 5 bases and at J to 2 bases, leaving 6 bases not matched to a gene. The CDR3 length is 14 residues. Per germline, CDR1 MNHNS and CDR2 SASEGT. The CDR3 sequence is CASSSGGGAYEQYF. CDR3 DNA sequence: TGTGCCAGCAGTTCCGGCGGGGGAGCCTACGAGCAGTACTTC.

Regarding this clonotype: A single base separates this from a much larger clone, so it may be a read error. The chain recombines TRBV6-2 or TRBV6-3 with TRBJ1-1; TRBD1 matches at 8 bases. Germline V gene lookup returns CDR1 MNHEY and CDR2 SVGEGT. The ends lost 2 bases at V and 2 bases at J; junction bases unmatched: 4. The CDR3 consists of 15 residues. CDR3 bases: TGTGCCAGCAGTTACCTCCAGGGGGCAAACACTGAAGCTTTCTTT. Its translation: CASSYLQGANTEAFF.

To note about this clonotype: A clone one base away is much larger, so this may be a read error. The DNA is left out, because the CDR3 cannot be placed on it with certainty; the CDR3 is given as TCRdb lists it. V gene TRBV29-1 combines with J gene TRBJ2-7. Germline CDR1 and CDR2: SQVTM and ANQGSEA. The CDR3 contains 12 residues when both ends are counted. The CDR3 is CSVGSGSYEHYF.

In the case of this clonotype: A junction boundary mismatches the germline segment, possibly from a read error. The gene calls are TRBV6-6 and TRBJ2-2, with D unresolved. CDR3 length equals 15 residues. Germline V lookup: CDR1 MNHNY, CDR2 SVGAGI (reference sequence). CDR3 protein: CANSSPGRRTGELFF. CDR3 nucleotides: TGTGCCAACAGTTCCCCAGGACGGCGAACCGGGGAGCTGTTTTTT.

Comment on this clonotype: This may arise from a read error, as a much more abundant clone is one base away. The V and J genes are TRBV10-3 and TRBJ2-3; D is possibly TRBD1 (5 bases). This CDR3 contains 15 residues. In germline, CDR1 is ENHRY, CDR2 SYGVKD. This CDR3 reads CAIRADPPITGTQYF. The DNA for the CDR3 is TGTGCCATCAGGGCTGATCCGCCGATCACAGGTACGCAGTATTTT.

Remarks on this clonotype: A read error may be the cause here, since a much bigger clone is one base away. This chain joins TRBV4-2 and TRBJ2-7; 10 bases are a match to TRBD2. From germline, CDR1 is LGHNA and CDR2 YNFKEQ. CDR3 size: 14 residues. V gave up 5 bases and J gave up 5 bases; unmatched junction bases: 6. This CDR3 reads CASSWDLAGDEQYF. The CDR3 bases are TGTGCCAGCAGCTGGGATCTAGCGGGAGACGAGCAGTACTTC.